Below are 17 T cell receptor beta chains sequenced from a single sample in a study of blood T cells in healthy people across ages. Then a second PCR, running roughly 7 to 11 cycles, was carried out with a sample-barcoded 5' primer and a J-beta primer mix. TCRdb recomputed calls from the 5' RACE reads with MiXCR, one row per CDR3 protein. The sample contains approximately 360,000 distinct CDR3 sequences, approximately 52% of which appear only once. Specimen: blood. The receptors stem from a man in his fifties or sixties in good health.

This clonotype was counted a few times. The chain is built from TRBV10-3 and TRBJ2-5; 8 bases are a match to TRBD2. Trimming took 3 bases from V and 7 from J; bases not matched to a gene: 10. The CDR3 is made up of 15 amino acids. Germline values: CDR1 ENHRY, CDR2 SYGVKD. CDR3 DNA: TGTGCCATCAGTGAAGCGACTAGCGTTGGTGGGACCCAGTACTTC. It encodes CAISEATSVGGTQYF.

This clonotype came up many times. The V and J genes are TRBV3-1 and TRBJ2-7; TRBD2 matches at 14 bases. Germline CDR1 is LGHDT and CDR2 is YNNKEL (reference sequence). V dropped 4 bases and J dropped 1; count of bases not matched to a gene: 9. There are 18 residues in the CDR3. In DNA, the CDR3 is TGTGCCAGCAGCCCCCGACTAGCGGGGGGGCTTCGGTCCTACGAGCAGTACTTC. Residues: CASSPRLAGGLRSYEQYF.

The chain combines TRBV10-3 with TRBJ2-1; 8 nucleotides match TRBD2. The CDR3 loop spans 14 amino acids. Germline V gene data show CDR1 as ENHRY and CDR2 as SYGVKD. The trim removed 8 bases at V and 10 bases at J, leaving 13 bases unmatched. The CDR3 nucleotides are TGTGCCATCGAAGGCGGGAGGCACGGCGACGAGCAGTTCTTC. This encodes CAIEGGRHGDEQFF.

V and J are TRBV28 and TRBJ1-1, with D unresolved. CDR1 MDHEN and CDR2 SYDVKM come from the germline V gene. The CDR3 sequence is 16 residues long. V was clipped by 4 bases and J by 0 bases, with 15 bases between them. This CDR3 reads CASSSPHSPMNTEAFF. The DNA of the CDR3 is TGTGCCAGCAGTTCCCCTCACAGCCCCATGAACACTGAAGCTTTCTTT.

CDR3 sequence reads: CASSSWGRGQETQYF. The CDR3, as DNA: TGTGCCAGCAGTTCCTGGGGACGGGGTCAAGAGACCCAGTACTTC. V usage is TRBV6-6 and J usage is TRBJ2-5; either TRBD1 or TRBD2 may supply D (5 bases each). Trimming removed 4 bases at V and 2 bases at J, with 14 bases between. The CDR3 runs 15 residues. CDR1 is MNHNY and CDR2 is SVGAGI in the germline V gene (reference sequence).

The chain links TRBV20-1 to TRBJ2-3; D unresolved. Looked up from germline, CDR1 is DFQATT and CDR2 is SNEGSKA (reference sequence). The CDR3 is 12 amino acids. The V end lost 2 bases, the J end lost 4 bases, and 7 bases lay between the germline ends. CDR3: CSARSYADTQYF. In DNA, the CDR3 is TGCAGTGCTAGAAGTTACGCAGATACGCAGTATTTT.

The J gene is TRBJ2-3, the V gene TRBV30; D is undetermined. The CDR3 totals 13 residues. The germline V and J ends were trimmed by 1 base and 4 bases, with 9 bases remaining between them. CDR1 is GTSNPN and CDR2 is SVGIG in the germline V gene (reference sequence). CDR3: CAWSDFRSDTQYF. CDR3 bases: TGTGCCTGGAGTGACTTCCGCTCAGATACGCAGTATTTT.

V is TRBV4-2 and J is TRBJ2-1, with 8 nucleotides matching TRBD2. CDR3 length equals 16 residues. V was clipped by 0 bases and J by 8 bases; unmatched bases: 9. CDR1 and CDR2 from the germline V gene are LGHNA and YNFKEQ. The CDR3 region has the DNA TGTGCCAGCAGCCAAGATTCAGGCGGGAGGAACTATGAGCAGTTCTTC. Encoded protein: CASSQDSGGRNYEQFF.

V usage is TRBV6-5 and J usage is TRBJ2-2, with D perhaps matching TRBD1 (7 bases). The CDR3 sequence is 15 residues long. Trimming stripped 6 bases from V and 4 bases from J, with 15 bases between. Per the germline V gene, CDR1 is MNHEY and CDR2 is SVGAGI. CDR3 in DNA: TGTGCCAGCAGCAACCCAGGGGGGAGCACCGGGGAGCTGTTTTTT. Its protein is CASSNPGGSTGELFF.

The genes are TRBV15 and TRBJ2-4, with D perhaps given as TRBD1 or TRBD2 (6 bases each). The DNA matches TRBJ2-7 better at its end, which makes the J call doubtful. Germline V gene lookup returns CDR1 LNHNV and CDR2 YYDKDF (reference sequence). The CDR3 spans 15 residues. In DNA form, the CDR3 reads TGTGCCACCAGCGAAATGACGTGGGGGGCAGGCGAGCAGTACTTC. Amino acid sequence: CATSEMTWGAGEQYF.

The genes are TRBV7-9 and TRBJ2-1, with D possibly being TRBD2 (6 bases). The ends were cut back, 3 bases at V and 6 bases at J, with 15 bases in the middle. The CDR3 contains 15 residues. Germline V gene lookup returns CDR1 SEHNR and CDR2 FQNEAQ (reference sequence). The CDR3 nucleotides read TGTGCCAGCAGCTTCGGAGGGGTACGTCTCAATGAGCAGTTCTTC. Translation gives CASSFGGVRLNEQFF. Looking up the rest from reference TRBV7-9 and TRBJ2-1 gives the full variable domain: DTGVSQNPRHKITKRGQNVTFRCDPISEHNRLYWYRQTLGQGPEFLTYFQNEAQLEKSRLLSDRFSAERPKGSFSTLEIQRTEQGDSAMYLCASSFGGVRLNEQFFGPGTRLTVL.

The table lists this clonotype with a few counts. The V gene is TRBV7-2, the J gene TRBJ2-3; D remains ambiguous. The germline V gene has CDR1 SGHTA and CDR2 FQGNSA. The V end lost 6 bases, the J end lost 0 bases, and 13 bases lay between the germline ends. The CDR3 consists of 15 residues. The CDR3 region has the DNA TGTGCCAGCAGAATTAGGGTATCTAGCACAGATACGCAGTATTTT. It yields the protein CASRIRVSSTDTQYF.

This chain links TRBV5-1 with TRBJ2-3, with D possibly TRBD2 on 6 matching bases. Germline V lookup: CDR1 SGHRS, CDR2 YFSETQ. The CDR3 extends over 17 amino acids. Trimming removed 0 bases at V and 0 bases at J, with 14 bases between. CDR3 protein: CASSLVSLAASTDTQYF. The CDR3, as DNA: TGCGCCAGCAGCTTGGTTTCCTTAGCGGCAAGCACAGATACGCAGTATTTT.

The genes are TRBV7-9 and TRBJ2-7; perhaps TRBD1 as D (5 bases). CDR1 and CDR2 (germline): SEHNR, FQNEAQ (reference sequence). This CDR3 region has 12 residues. V was clipped by 5 bases and J by 4 bases, with 9 bases between them. In DNA form, the CDR3 reads TGTGCCAGCAGCGTCAGGGTGTACGAGCAGTACTTC. Its translation: CASSVRVYEQYF.

In its sample, this clonotype was seen many times. J is TRBJ2-1 and V is TRBV12-3 or TRBV12-4; TRBD2 agrees at 9 bases. J was trimmed by 4 bases and V by 5 bases; bases with no gene match: 9. This CDR3 region has 16 residues. CDR3 nucleotides: TGTGCCAGCAGTAAAGGCAGCGGGGGGCAATACAATGAGCAGTTCTTC. The encoded protein is CASSKGSGGQYNEQFF.

This clonotype was counted once. V is TRBV5-1 and J is TRBJ1-5; no clear D. Germline lookup yields CDR1 SGHRS and CDR2 YFSETQ. CDR3 length equals 14 residues. Trimming stripped 4 bases from V and 0 bases from J, with 8 bases between. In DNA, the CDR3 is TGCGCCAGCAGCGCAGACCCTAGCAATCAGCCCCAGCATTTT. Protein product: CASSADPSNQPQHF.

V gene TRBV20-1 combines with J gene TRBJ2-7, with 8 bases fitting TRBD1. Germline V gene sequence: CDR1 DFQATT, CDR2 SNEGSKA (reference sequence). V shed 1 base, J shed 1 base, and the junction held 6 bases outside the gene matches. The length of the CDR3 is 15 residues. CDR3 loop: CSARARTGISYEQYF. CDR3 nucleotide sequence: TGCAGTGCTAGAGCAAGGACAGGGATTTCCTACGAGCAGTACTTC.